This T cell receptor beta chain stems from a study of cytomegalovirus exposure and HLA in healthy donors. At the level of the study: From HLA-typed donors, an early data release held some 80 million unique TCRs.

This clone was counted between two and nine times. The germline CDR1 and CDR2 sequences are SGHVS and FNYEAQ. The CDR3 extends over 15 amino acids. V was pared by 5 bases and J by 8 bases, with 9 bases of the junction left unmatched. The PCR was carried out with 60 Vbeta primers and 13 Jbeta primers. Clones were sequenced by immunoSEQ multiplex PCR, and TCRdb holds only the in-frame ones, with some missing. The repertoire holds 100,000 to 150,000 clones, with more than 65% as singletons. This chain links TRBV7-6 with TRBJ1-2; TRBD1 matches 12 bases. Sequencing was performed on PBMCs. This receptor was identified in a woman aged 60-75 years in good health and CMV-seropositive. The CDR3 bases are TGTGCCAGCAGCCTCCCGGGACAGGGGGCGCGGGGCTACACCTTC. Protein sequence: CASSLPGQGARGYTF.